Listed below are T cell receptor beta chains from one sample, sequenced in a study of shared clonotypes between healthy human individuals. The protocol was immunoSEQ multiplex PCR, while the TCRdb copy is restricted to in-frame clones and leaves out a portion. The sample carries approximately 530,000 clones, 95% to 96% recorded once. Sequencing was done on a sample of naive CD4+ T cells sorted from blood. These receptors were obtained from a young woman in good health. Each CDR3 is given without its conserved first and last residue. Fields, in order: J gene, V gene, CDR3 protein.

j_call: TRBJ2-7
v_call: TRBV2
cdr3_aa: ASRDGTAMYEQY

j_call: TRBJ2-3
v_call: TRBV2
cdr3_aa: ASSGTPTDTQY

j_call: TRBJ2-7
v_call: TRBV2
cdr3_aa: ASSQQDSLEQY

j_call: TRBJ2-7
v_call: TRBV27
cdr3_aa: ASSLGQGLSYEQY

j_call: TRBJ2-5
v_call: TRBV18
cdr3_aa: ASSPGTGGLQETQY

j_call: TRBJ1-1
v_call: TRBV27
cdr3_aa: ASSPPDGRRPF

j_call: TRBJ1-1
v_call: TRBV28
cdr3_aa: ASSLPAGVTEAF

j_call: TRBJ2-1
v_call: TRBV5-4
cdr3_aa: ASSLAVAGGLFDEQF

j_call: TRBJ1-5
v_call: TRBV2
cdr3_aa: ASSEFRTGGNQPQH

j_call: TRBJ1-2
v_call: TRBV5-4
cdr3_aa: ASSLSSYGYT

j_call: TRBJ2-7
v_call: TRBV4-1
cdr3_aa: ASSQPYSGSTYEQY

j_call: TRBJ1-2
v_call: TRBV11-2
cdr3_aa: ASSTPDRGNYGYT

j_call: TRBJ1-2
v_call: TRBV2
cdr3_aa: ASSEWGYT

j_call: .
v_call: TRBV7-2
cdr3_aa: ASSLAGGITYEQY

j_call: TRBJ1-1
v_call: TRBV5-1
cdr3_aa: ASSFGQGRGDTEAF